The 24 T cell receptor beta chains below were found in one sample sequenced in a study of T cells after yellow fever vaccination. TCRdb re-called the 5' RACE reads with MiXCR, one entry per CDR3 protein. The top ten clones hold around 16% of a sample with 500,000 to 650,000 distinct CDR3 sequences, roughly 17% of them seen once. Sequenced material: PBMCs, taken roughly 5 days after the first yellow fever vaccination. The receptor source for this set is a young man who received the YFV17D yellow fever vaccine.

This clonotype was counted a few times. The CDR3 spells CAISEALSAGGKETQYF. CDR3 bases: TGTGCCATCAGTGAGGCCCTATCAGCGGGGGGAAAAGAGACCCAGTACTTC. This sequence joins TRBV10-3 and TRBJ2-5, with 9 nucleotides matching TRBD2. CDR1 ENHRY and CDR2 SYGVKD come from the germline V gene. V was clipped by 2 bases and J by 3 bases; unmatched bases: 10. This CDR3 spans 17 amino acids.

This clonotype was counted only a few times. The J gene is TRBJ2-5, the V gene TRBV20-1; 7 bases agree with TRBD2. The CDR3 is 13 amino acids. With 3 bases clipped from V and 0 bases from J, the junction kept 1 base outside the gene matches. Germline V CDR1 and CDR2: DFQATT, SNEGSKA (reference sequence). In DNA form, the CDR3 reads TGCAGTGCTAGCGGGGGGAACCAAGAGACCCAGTACTTC. This encodes CSASGGNQETQYF.

In its sample, this clonotype was seen a few times. This chain joins TRBV7-9 and TRBJ1-1, with 7 bases aligning to TRBD1. Looked up from germline, CDR1 is SEHNR and CDR2 is FQNEAQ (reference sequence). With 5 bases clipped from V and 6 bases from J, the junction kept 6 bases outside the gene matches. The CDR3 is 13 amino acids. The CDR3 nucleotides read TGTGCCAGCAGCCGGGACAGAGGACCTGAAGCTTTCTTT. Residues: CASSRDRGPEAFF.

This clonotype was seen only a few times. The chain employs TRBV18 and TRBJ1-4, with TRBD1 matching over 10 bases. This CDR3 contains 15 residues. V lost 2 bases and J lost 8; bases outside the gene matches: 5. In germline, CDR1 is KGHSH, CDR2 LQKENI. The CDR3 protein is CASSPAGQGREKLFF. For the CDR3, the DNA is TGTGCCAGCTCACCAGCGGGACAGGGGAGAGAAAAACTGTTTTTT.

In its sample, this clonotype was seen once. The genes are TRBV11-2 and TRBJ2-7; D remains unclear. Germline-derived CDR1 and CDR2 are SGHAT and FQNNGV. V lost 2 bases to trimming and J lost 2 bases, with 10 bases between them. The CDR3 extends over 14 amino acids. CDR3 DNA sequence: TGTGCCAGCAGCTTATTGCGGTCCACCTACGAGCAGTACTTC. It encodes CASSLLRSTYEQYF. Combining the CDR3 with reference TRBV11-2 and TRBJ2-7 gives the whole variable domain EAGVAQSPRYKIIEKRQSVAFWCNPISGHATLYWYQQILGQGPKLLIQFQNNGVVDDSQLPKDRFSAERLKGVDSTLKIQPAKLEDSAVYLCASSLLRSTYEQYFGPGTRLTVT.

There are a few counts of this clonotype. The rearrangement uses TRBV10-3 and TRBJ1-2; possible D gene TRBD1, 5 bases. This CDR3 has 14 residues. CDR1 is ENHRY and CDR2 is SYGVKD in the germline V gene. Trimming shortened V by 5 bases and J by 5 bases, and 15 bases separated the two germline ends. The CDR3 sequence is CAISRQEQGYGYTF. In nucleotides, the CDR3 is TGTGCCATCAGTCGGCAGGAGCAGGGATATGGCTACACCTTC.

This chain links TRBV12-3 or TRBV12-4 with TRBJ2-1; 9 bases map to TRBD2. This CDR3 has 17 residues. Germline trimming cut 6 bases from V and 2 bases from J; bases unmatched to any gene: 11. The CDR3 is CASRPSGAAGAYNEQFF. For the CDR3, the DNA is TGTGCCAGCAGACCTAGCGGGGCAGCGGGGGCCTACAATGAGCAGTTCTTC.

This rearrangement joins TRBV4-3 to TRBJ2-2; TRBD1 or TRBD2 may be the D gene (6 bases each). Germline V gene data show CDR1 as LGHNA and CDR2 as YSLEER. V lost 1 base and J 7 bases, leaving 19 bases between the germline ends. The length of the CDR3 is 17 residues. CDR3: CASSQGPRGPGGGELFF. The CDR3 DNA is TGCGCCAGCAGCCAAGGCCCCCGGGGGCCCGGGGGCGGGGAGCTGTTTTTT.

This clonotype was counted at least ten times. J is TRBJ2-6 and V is TRBV19; TRBD2 might be the D (6 bases). Germline V gene sequence: CDR1 LNHDA, CDR2 SQIVND (reference sequence). The length of the CDR3 is 16 residues. V lost 5 bases and J 0 bases, leaving 11 bases between the germline ends. CDR3 region: CASSPGGFSGANVLTF. The CDR3, as DNA: TGTGCCAGTAGTCCTGGGGGGTTCTCTGGGGCCAACGTCCTGACTTTC.

Only a few counts were recorded for this clonotype. The chain couples TRBV7-9 to TRBJ2-4; D remains unclear. Trimming shortened V by 1 base and J by 3 bases, and 10 bases separated the two germline ends. This CDR3 comprises 15 residues. From germline, CDR1 is SEHNR and CDR2 FQNEAQ (reference sequence). CDR3 in DNA: TGTGCCAGCAGCTTAGTACAGTCTGGCAAAAACATTCAGTACTTC. This sequence encodes CASSLVQSGKNIQYF.

The V gene is TRBV11-2, the J gene TRBJ2-2; D is unresolved. The CDR3 is made up of 14 amino acids. V was clipped by 6 bases and J by 6 bases, with 14 bases between them. CDR1 and CDR2 from the germline V gene are SGHAT and FQNNGV. The CDR3 here is CASRTTRSPGELFF. In DNA, the CDR3 is TGTGCCAGCAGAACTACCCGAAGCCCCGGGGAGCTGTTTTTT.

This clonotype was detected many times. The J gene is TRBJ1-5, the V gene TRBV12-3 or TRBV12-4; no clear D. The V gene lost 5 bases and the J gene lost 0 bases, with 14 bases spanning the gap. The CDR3 extends over 16 amino acids. The CDR3 here is CASSPPSGISNQPQHF. CDR3 bases: TGTGCCAGCAGTCCGCCCTCGGGGATTAGCAATCAGCCCCAGCATTTT.

The rearrangement links TRBV5-4 to TRBJ1-2; D is undetermined. The CDR3 extends over 14 amino acids. Germline V gives CDR1 SGHNT, CDR2 YYREEE (reference sequence). V was pared by 0 bases and J by 3 bases, with 9 bases between. Here the CDR3 reads CASSLEGSYYGYTF. CDR3 nucleotide sequence: TGTGCCAGCAGCTTGGAAGGGAGCTACTATGGCTACACCTTC.

The rearrangement joins TRBV5-1 to TRBJ2-5; 9 bases align to TRBD1. The germline V gene has CDR1 SGHRS and CDR2 YFSETQ. V shed 4 bases, J shed 3 bases, and the junction held 4 bases outside the gene matches. The length of the CDR3 is 14 residues. DNA for the CDR3: TGCGCCAGCAGCCAGGGGACAGGGAAAGAGACCCAGTACTTC. Translating gives CASSQGTGKETQYF.

The gene calls are TRBV7-9 and TRBJ1-4; no clear D gene. Per germline, CDR1 SEHNR and CDR2 FQNEAQ (reference sequence). The CDR3 extends over 16 amino acids. With 6 bases removed from V and 1 base from J, the gap between germline ends came to 15 bases. CDR3: CASSLTYWGTNEKLFF. DNA for the CDR3: TGTGCCAGCAGTCTAACCTACTGGGGAACTAATGAAAAACTGTTTTTT. Full variable domain (remainder filled in from reference TRBV7-9 and TRBJ1-4): DTGVSQNPRHKITKRGQNVTFRCDPISEHNRLYWYRQTLGQGPEFLTYFQNEAQLEKSRLLSDRFSAERPKGSFSTLEIQRTEQGDSAMYLCASSLTYWGTNEKLFFGSGTQLSVL.

In this sample, this clonotype turned up a few times. This chain joins TRBV12-3 or TRBV12-4 and TRBJ2-4; TRBD2 is a possible D gene (5 bases). Trimming took 5 bases from V and 0 from J, leaving 11 bases between them. The CDR3 is made up of 15 amino acids. The CDR3 nucleotides read TGTGCCAGCAGTGGGCTGAGGGAAGCCAAAAACATTCAGTACTTC. Translation gives CASSGLREAKNIQYF.

About this clonotype: This may be a read error: a much more frequent sequence differs by one nucleotide. The V call is TRBV5-1, the J call TRBJ1-1, with no clear D. Germline CDR1 reads SGHRS; CDR2 reads YFSETQ. Deletions cut 10 bases from V and 0 bases from J, with 13 bases between. There are 13 residues in the CDR3. CDR3 nucleotide sequence: TGCGCCGCCCGACCCCAAATGAACACTGAAGCTTTCTTT. It encodes CAARPQMNTEAFF.

This clonotype showed up just a few times. The CDR3 sequence is CASSFVPSEQYF. The CDR3 DNA follows: TGTGCCAGCAGTTTCGTACCCTCCGAGCAGTACTTC. The rearrangement uses TRBV12-3 or TRBV12-4 and TRBJ2-7; no firm D call. Trimming removed 3 bases from V and 6 bases from J, with 9 bases in between. The length of the CDR3 is 12 residues.

This sequence joins TRBV27 and TRBJ1-1; 9 positions agree with TRBD1. CDR1 MNHEY and CDR2 SMNVEV come from the germline V gene (reference sequence). This CDR3 has 14 residues. V dropped 4 bases and J dropped 5; count of bases not matched to a gene: 5. CDR3 DNA sequence: TGTGCCAGCAGTTCACAGGGGGCCTGGACTGAAGCTTTCTTT. Translated: CASSSQGAWTEAFF.

In this sample, this clonotype turned up a few times. The chain has TRBV4-2 and TRBJ1-6; 7 bases agree with TRBD1. CDR3 length equals 13 residues. V was clipped by 8 bases and J by 10 bases; unmatched bases: 8. CDR1 LGHNA and CDR2 YNFKEQ come from the germline V gene. For the CDR3, the DNA is TGTGCCAGCTCACCGGGACAGATGTCACCCCTCCACTTT. Translated: CASSPGQMSPLHF.

The V call is TRBV7-3, the J call TRBJ2-6; D perhaps matches TRBD1 (6 bases). The CDR3 contains 16 residues. Germline V gene data show CDR1 as SGHTA and CDR2 as FQGTGA. Trimming removed 5 bases at V and 1 base at J, with 12 bases between. The CDR3 bases are TGTGCCAGCAGCCCCCGGACAGTTTCTGGGGCCAACGTCCTGACTTTC. Translated, it gives CASSPRTVSGANVLTF. Drawing the rest from reference TRBV7-3 and TRBJ2-6, the complete variable domain is GAGVSQTPSNKVTEKGKYVELRCDPISGHTALYWYRQSLGQGPEFLIYFQGTGAADDSGLPNDRFFAVRPEGSVSTLKIQRTERGDSAVYLCASSPRTVSGANVLTFGAGSRLTVL.

The V call is TRBV15, the J call TRBJ2-7; D is possibly TRBD1 (5 bases). V was cut by 0 bases and J by 1 base, with 13 bases left in between. The germline CDR1 and CDR2 sequences are LNHNV and YYDKDF (reference sequence). The CDR3 totals 16 residues. The CDR3 sequence is CATSRDQDTLSYEQYF. DNA of the CDR3: TGTGCCACCAGCAGAGATCAGGACACCTTATCCTACGAGCAGTACTTC.

This clonotype was seen a few times. This CDR3 reads CASLPSGGAQETQYF. As DNA, the CDR3 is TGTGCCAGCCTCCCTAGCGGGGGGGCCCAAGAGACCCAGTACTTC. This sequence joins TRBV10-3 and TRBJ2-5; 12 bases are shared with TRBD2. The CDR3 runs 15 residues. Germline-derived CDR1 and CDR2 are ENHRY and SYGVKD. Trimming at V came to 10 bases and at J to 1 base, leaving 7 bases not matched to a gene.

V and J are TRBV5-1 and TRBJ1-6; weak D call: TRBD1 (5 bases). The germline CDR1 and CDR2 sequences are SGHRS and YFSETQ. There are 16 residues in the CDR3. Trimming removed 1 base at V and 8 bases at J, with 16 bases between. This CDR3 reads CASSLLPGRKDSPLHF. In DNA form, the CDR3 reads TGCGCCAGCAGCTTGCTACCGGGACGGAAAGATTCACCCCTCCACTTT.